This T cell receptor (beta chain) comes out of a study of T cells in Graves' hyperthyroidism and ophthalmopathy. Germline V gene lookup returns CDR1 SGHRS and CDR2 YFSETQ. The CDR3 runs 16 residues. The investigators amplified TCR beta CDR3 regions from RNA transcripts. HTBI primers were used for first-round RT-PCR of the TCR CDR3. TCRdb ran MiXCR on the multiplex PCR reads and lists one entry per CDR3 protein. The sample lists hundreds of thousands of distinct CDR3 sequences; under 15% were seen once. This clonotype was picked up one time. One end of the junction does not line up with germline, which may come from a read error.

The chain couples TRBV5-1 to TRBJ1-5, with 9 bases identical to TRBD1. The source is a man younger than 30 with Graves' ophthalmopathy. Sequencing was carried out using blood. The CDR3 protein is CACSLGQGWGNQPQHF. The CDR3 DNA follows: TGCGCCTGCAGCTTGGGACAGGGATGGGGCAATCAGCCCCAGCATTTT.